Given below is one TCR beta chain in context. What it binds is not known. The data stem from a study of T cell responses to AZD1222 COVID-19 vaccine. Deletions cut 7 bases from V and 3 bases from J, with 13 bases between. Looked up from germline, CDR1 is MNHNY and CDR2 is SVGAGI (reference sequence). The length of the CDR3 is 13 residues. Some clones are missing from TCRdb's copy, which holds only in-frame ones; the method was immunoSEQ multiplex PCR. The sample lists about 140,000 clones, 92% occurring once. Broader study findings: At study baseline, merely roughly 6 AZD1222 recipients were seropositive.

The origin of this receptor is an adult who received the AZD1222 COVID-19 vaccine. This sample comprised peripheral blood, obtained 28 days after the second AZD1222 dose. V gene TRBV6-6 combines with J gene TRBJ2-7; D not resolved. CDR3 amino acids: CASTPTTSYEQYF. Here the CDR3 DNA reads TGTGCCAGCACTCCAACCACCAGCTACGAGCAGTACTTC.